This TCR beta chain comes out of a study of long-term antiretroviral therapy in people with HIV. In the study overall: Samples from the earliest time points predate the 2015 immediate-ART recommendation by about a decade.

About this clone itself: No antigen is known for it.

The libraries were made with immunoSEQ v3.0 at survey level. Assay used: immunoSEQ multiplex PCR; TCRdb lists only in-frame clones, some missing. Seen here are roughly 17,000 clones, around 80% observed once, and the top ten hold roughly 8.3%. Study results and limitations: Clonotypes expanded prior to ART showed repertoire dominance at all sampled time points.

The clonotype was recovered from a man in his fifties with HIV. Sequenced material: unsorted PBMCs, taken 0.3 years before starting antiretroviral therapy.

CDR3 protein: CASSPDRRFQPQHF. The DNA of the CDR3 is TGTGCCAGCTCACCTGACCGGAGATTTCAGCCCCAGCATTTT. The V and J genes are TRBV18 and TRBJ1-5, with unresolved D. This CDR3 region has 14 residues. Per the germline V gene, CDR1 is KGHSH and CDR2 is LQKENI. Trimming shortened V by 3 bases and J by 6 bases, and 12 bases separated the two germline ends.